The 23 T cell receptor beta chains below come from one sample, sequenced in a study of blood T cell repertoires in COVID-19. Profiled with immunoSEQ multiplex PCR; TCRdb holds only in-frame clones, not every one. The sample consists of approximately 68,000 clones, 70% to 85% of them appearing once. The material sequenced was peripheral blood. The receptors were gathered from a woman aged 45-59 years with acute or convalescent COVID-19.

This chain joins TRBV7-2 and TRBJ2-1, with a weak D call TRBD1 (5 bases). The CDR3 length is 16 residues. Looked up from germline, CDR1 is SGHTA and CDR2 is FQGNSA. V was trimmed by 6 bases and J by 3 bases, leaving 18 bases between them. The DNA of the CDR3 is TGTGCCAGCAGTCCTGGCAGCTGGGGCGTCTACAATGAGCAGTTCTTC. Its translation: CASSPGSWGVYNEQFF.

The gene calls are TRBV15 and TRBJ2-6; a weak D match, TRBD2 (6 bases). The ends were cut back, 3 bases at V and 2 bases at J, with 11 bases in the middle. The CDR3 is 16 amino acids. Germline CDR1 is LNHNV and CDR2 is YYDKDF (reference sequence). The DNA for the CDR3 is TGTGCCACCAGCAGGGAGGGAGAGGCTGGGGCCAACGTCCTGACTTTC. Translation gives CATSREGEAGANVLTF.

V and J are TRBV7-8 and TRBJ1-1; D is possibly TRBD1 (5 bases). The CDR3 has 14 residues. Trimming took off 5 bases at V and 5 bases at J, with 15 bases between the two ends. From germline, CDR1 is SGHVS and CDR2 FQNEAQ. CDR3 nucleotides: TGTGCCAGCAGCGCCCGGGACTTTCTGACTGAAGCTTTCTTT. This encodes CASSARDFLTEAFF.

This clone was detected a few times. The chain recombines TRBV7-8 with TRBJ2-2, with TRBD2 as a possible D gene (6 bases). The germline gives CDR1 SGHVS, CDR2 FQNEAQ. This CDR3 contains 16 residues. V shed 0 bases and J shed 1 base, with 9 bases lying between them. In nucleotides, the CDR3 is TGTGCCAGCAGCTTAGCCGGGACTCTGAACACCGGGGAGCTGTTTTTT. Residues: CASSLAGTLNTGELFF.

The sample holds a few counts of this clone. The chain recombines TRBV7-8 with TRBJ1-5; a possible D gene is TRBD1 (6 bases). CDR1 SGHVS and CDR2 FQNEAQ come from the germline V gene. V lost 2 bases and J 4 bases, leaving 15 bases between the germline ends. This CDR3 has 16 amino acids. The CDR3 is CASSLQQGILNQPQHF. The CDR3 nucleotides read TGTGCCAGCAGCTTACAACAGGGAATTTTAAATCAGCCCCAGCATTTT.

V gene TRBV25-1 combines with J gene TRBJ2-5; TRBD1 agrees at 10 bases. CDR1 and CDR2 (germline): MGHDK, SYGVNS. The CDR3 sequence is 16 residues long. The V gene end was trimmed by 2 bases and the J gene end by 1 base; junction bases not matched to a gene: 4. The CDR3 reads CASSESRDRGQETQYF. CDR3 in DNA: TGTGCCAGCAGTGAAAGCCGGGACAGGGGCCAAGAGACCCAGTACTTC.

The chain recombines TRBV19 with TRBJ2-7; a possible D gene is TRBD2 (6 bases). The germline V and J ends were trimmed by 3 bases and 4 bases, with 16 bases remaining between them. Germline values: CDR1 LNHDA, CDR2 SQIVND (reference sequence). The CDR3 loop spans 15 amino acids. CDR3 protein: CASSIYPGAAYEQYF. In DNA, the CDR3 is TGTGCCAGTAGTATCTACCCGGGAGCGGCATACGAGCAGTACTTC. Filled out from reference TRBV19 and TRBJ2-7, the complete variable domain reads DGGITQSPKYLFRKEGQNVTLSCEQNLNHDAMYWYRQDPGQGLRLIYYSQIVNDFQKGDIAEGYSVSREKKESFPLTVTSAQKNPTAFYLCASSIYPGAAYEQYFGPGTRLTVT.

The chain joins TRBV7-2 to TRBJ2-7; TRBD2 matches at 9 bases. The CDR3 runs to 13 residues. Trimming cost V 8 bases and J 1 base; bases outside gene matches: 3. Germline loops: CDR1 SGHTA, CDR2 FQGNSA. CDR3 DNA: TGTGCCAGCGCGACTAGCGGTTCCTACGAGCAGTACTTC. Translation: CASATSGSYEQYF.

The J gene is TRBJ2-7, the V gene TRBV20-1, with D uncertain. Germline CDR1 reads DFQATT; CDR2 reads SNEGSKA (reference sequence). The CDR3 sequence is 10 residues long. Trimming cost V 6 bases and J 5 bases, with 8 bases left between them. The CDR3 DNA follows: TGCAGTGCCAAAAACAACGAGCAGTACTTC. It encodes CSAKNNEQYF.

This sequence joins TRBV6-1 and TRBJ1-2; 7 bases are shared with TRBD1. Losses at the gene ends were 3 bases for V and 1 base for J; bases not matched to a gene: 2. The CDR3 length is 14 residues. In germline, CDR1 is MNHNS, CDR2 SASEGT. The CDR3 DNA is TGTGCCAGCAGTGATGACAGGGTTAACTATGGCTACACCTTC. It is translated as CASSDDRVNYGYTF.

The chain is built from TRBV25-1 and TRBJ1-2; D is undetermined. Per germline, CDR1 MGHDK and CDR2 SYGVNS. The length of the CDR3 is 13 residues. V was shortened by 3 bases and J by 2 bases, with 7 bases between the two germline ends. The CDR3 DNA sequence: TGTGCCAGCAGTGATGGCCGAAACTATGGCTACACCTTC. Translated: CASSDGRNYGYTF.

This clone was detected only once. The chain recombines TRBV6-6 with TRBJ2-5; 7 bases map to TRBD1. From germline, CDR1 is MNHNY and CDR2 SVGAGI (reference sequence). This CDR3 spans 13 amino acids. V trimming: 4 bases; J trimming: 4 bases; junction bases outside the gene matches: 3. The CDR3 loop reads CASSSGTVETQYF. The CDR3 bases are TGTGCCAGCAGTTCCGGGACAGTAGAGACCCAGTACTTC.

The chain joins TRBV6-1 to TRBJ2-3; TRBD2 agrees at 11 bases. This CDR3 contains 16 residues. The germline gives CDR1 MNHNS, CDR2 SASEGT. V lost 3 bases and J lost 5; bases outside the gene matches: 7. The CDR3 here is CASSDELAGGRDTQYF. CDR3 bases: TGTGCCAGCAGTGATGAGCTAGCGGGGGGTCGAGATACGCAGTATTTT.

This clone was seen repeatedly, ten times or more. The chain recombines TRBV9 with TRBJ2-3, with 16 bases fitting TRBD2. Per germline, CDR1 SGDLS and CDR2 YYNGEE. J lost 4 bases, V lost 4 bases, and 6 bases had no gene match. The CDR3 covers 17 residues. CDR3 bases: TGTGCCAGCAGCATGCCGGGACTAGCGGGGGGGCCAGATACGCAGTATTTT. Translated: CASSMPGLAGGPDTQYF.

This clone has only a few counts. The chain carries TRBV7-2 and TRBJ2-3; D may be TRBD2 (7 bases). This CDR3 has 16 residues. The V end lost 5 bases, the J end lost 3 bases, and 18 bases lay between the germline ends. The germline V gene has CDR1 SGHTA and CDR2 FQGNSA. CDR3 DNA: TGTGCCAGCAGCCCGAGGGGGGGGAGCGGAACAGATACGCAGTATTTT. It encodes CASSPRGGSGTDTQYF.

The CDR3 bases are TGTGCCAGTAGTACTCAACGGGGTTTCGAGCAGTACTTC. Translating it yields CASSTQRGFEQYF. V usage is TRBV19 and J usage is TRBJ2-7; D is possibly TRBD2 (5 bases). The CDR3 runs 13 residues. Trimming left V 4 bases short and J 6 bases short, with 13 bases between. Germline lookup yields CDR1 LNHDA and CDR2 SQIVND (reference sequence).

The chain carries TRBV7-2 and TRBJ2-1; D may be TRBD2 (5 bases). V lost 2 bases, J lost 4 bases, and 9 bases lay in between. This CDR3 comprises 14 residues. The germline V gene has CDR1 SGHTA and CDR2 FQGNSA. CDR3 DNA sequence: TGTGCCAGCAGCTTAAGAGGGTTTTACAATGAGCAGTTCTTC. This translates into CASSLRGFYNEQFF.

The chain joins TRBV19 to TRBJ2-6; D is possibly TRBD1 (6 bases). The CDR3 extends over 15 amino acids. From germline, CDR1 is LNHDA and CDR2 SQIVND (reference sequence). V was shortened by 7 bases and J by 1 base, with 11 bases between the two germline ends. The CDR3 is CASMDQGSGANVLTF. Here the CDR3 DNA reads TGTGCCAGTATGGACCAGGGGTCTGGGGCCAACGTCCTGACTTTC. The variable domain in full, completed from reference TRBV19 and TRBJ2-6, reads DGGITQSPKYLFRKEGQNVTLSCEQNLNHDAMYWYRQDPGQGLRLIYYSQIVNDFQKGDIAEGYSVSREKKESFPLTVTSAQKNPTAFYLCASMDQGSGANVLTFGAGSRLTVL.

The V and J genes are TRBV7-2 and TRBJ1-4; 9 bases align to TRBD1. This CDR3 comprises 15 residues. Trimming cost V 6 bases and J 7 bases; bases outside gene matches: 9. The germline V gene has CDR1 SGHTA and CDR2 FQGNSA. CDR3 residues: CASSLGQGFREKLFF. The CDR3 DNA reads TGTGCCAGCAGTCTGGGACAGGGCTTTCGTGAAAAACTGTTTTTT.

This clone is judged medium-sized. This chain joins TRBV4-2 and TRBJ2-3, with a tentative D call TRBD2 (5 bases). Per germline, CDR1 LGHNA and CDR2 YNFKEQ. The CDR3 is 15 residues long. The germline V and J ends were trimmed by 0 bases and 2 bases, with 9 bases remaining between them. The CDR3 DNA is TGTGCCAGCAGCCAAGAAGAGGGAGTCACAGATACGCAGTATTTT. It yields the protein CASSQEEGVTDTQYF.

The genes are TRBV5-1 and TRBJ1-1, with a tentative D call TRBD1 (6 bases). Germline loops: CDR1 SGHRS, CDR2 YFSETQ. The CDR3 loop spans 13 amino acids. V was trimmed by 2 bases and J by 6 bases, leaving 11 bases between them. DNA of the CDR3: TGCGCCAGCAGCTTTAGCCGGACAGCTGAAGCTTTCTTT. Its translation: CASSFSRTAEAFF.

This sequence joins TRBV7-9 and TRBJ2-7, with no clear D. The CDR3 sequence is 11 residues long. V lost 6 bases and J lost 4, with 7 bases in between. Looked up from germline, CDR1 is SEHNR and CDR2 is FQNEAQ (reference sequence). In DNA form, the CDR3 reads TGTGCCAGCAGAACGGTTTACGAGCAGTACTTC. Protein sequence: CASRTVYEQYF.

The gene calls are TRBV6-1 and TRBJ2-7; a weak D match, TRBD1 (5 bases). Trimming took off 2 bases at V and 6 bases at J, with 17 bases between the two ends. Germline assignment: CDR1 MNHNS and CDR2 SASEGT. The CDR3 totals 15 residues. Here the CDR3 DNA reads TGTGCCAGCAGTGAATGGTGGCAGGGTTCCCCCGAGCAGTACTTC. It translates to CASSEWWQGSPEQYF.